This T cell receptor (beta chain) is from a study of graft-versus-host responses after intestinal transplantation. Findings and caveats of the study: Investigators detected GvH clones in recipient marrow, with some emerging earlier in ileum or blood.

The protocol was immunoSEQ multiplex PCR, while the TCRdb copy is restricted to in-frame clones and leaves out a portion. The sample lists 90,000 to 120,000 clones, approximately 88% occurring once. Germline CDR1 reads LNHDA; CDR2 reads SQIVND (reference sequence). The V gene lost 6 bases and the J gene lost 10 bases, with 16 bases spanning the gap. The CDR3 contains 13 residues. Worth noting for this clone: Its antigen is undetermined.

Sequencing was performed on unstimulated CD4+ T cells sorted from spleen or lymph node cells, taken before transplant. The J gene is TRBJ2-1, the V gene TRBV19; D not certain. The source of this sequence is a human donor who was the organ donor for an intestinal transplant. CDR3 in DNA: TGTGCCAGTAGCTTTAATAGGATGCTCGAGCAGTTCTTC. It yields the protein CASSFNRMLEQFF.